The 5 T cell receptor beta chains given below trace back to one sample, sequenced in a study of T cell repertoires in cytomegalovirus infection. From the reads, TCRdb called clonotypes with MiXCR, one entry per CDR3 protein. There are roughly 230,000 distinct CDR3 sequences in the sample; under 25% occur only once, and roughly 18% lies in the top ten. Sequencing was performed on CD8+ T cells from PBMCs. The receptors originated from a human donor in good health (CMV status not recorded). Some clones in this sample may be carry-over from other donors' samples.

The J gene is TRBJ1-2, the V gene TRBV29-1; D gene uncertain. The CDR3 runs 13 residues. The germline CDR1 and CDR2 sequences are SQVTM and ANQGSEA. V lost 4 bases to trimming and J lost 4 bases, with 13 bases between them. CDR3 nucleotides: TGCAGCGTTGGAGGAGGCACAGCCTATGGCTACACCTTC. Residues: CSVGGGTAYGYTF. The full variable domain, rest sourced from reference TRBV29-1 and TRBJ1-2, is SAVISQKPSRDICQRGTSLTIQCQVDSQVTMMFWYRQQPGQSLTLIATANQGSEATYESGFVIDKFPISRPNLTFSTLTVSNMSPEDSSIYLCSVGGGTAYGYTFGSGTRLTVV.

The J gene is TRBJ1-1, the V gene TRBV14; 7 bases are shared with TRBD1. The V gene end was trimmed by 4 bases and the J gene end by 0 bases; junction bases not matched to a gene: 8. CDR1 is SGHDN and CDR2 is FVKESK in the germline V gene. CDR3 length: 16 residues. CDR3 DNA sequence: TGTGCCAGCAGCCCTAGACAGGGCTTTCTGAACACTGAAGCTTTCTTT. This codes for CASSPRQGFLNTEAFF.

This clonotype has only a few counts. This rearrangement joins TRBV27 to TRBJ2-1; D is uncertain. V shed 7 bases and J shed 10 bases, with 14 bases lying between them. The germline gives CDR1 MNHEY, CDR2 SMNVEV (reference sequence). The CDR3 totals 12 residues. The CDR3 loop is CASMSERREQFF. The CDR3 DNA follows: TGTGCCAGCATGAGCGAACGACGCGAGCAGTTCTTC.

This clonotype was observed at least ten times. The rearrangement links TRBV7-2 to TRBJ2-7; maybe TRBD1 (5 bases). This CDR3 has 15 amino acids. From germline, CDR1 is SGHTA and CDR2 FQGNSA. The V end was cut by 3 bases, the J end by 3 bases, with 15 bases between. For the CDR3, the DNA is TGTGCCAGCAGCTTCAGGGCAGAACCGTACTACGAGCAGTACTTC. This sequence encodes CASSFRAEPYYEQYF.

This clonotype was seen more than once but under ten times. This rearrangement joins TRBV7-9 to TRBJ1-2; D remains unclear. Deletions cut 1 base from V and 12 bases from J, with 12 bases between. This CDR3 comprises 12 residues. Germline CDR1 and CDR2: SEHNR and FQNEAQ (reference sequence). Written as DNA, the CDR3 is TGTGCCAGCAGCTTAGGGCCGGGAGATCACACCTTC. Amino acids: CASSLGPGDHTF.